This T cell receptor beta chain is from a study of T cells in Graves' hyperthyroidism and ophthalmopathy. Study-level information: Blood from the periphery was taken at initial diagnosis, before any treatment.

Uncontrolled infections, other autoimmune diseases, pregnancy or lactation led to exclusion of patients. Diagnoses were made from clinical symptoms, serum measures (thyroxine and TRAb), thyroid ultrasound and orbital computed tomography. Researchers took RNA transcripts and amplified the TCR beta CDR3 regions from them. The HTBI primer set served for first-round RT-PCR of the TCR CDR3. MiXCR, run by TCRdb on the multiplex PCR reads, gives a single entry per CDR3 protein. The table includes about 640,000 distinct CDR3 sequences, around 20% detected once. This clonotype was sampled from a man younger than 40 with Graves' ophthalmopathy. The sequencing input was blood.

The CDR3 loop reads CASSVRGDSTYEQYF. The DNA for the CDR3 is TGTGCCAGCAGCGTAAGGGGGGACAGTACCTACGAGCAGTACTTC. The V and J genes are TRBV9 and TRBJ2-7; tentatively, D is TRBD1 (7 bases). The CDR3 is made up of 15 amino acids. Germline V gene data show CDR1 as SGDLS and CDR2 as YYNGEE. Trimming stripped 1 base from V and 2 bases from J, with 13 bases between.